This T cell receptor (beta chain) comes out of a study of T cell changes during pregnancy in multiple sclerosis. V shed 4 bases, J shed 6 bases, and the junction held 9 bases outside the gene matches. Germline loops: CDR1 SGHNT, CDR2 YYREEE (reference sequence). The CDR3 has 16 residues. Data came from immunoSEQ multiplex PCR; TCRdb stores just in-frame clones and leaves some out. The table lists around 96,000 clones, approximately 94% of them singletons. The V gene is TRBV5-4, the J gene TRBJ2-1; TRBD2 matches at 11 bases. Specimen: peripheral blood, collected in the third trimester of pregnancy. The receptor comes from a female donor with multiple sclerosis, enrolled in a pregnancy study. CDR3 protein: CASSPALAGVGNEQFF. The CDR3 DNA reads as TGTGCCAGCAGCCCCGCACTAGCGGGAGTGGGCAATGAGCAGTTCTTC.